One sample yielded the 4 T cell receptor beta chains listed below, sequenced in a study of cytomegalovirus exposure and HLA in healthy donors (dated by TCRdb to about 2017). The library was prepared using the immunoSEQ multiplex PCR assay. The multiplex PCR relied on a mix of 60 forward primers for TCR Vbeta segments and 13 reverse primers for TCR Jbeta segments. Drawn from immuneACCESS, this table holds only the in-frame rearrangements with V and J called that TCRdb kept. Clones are partly lost; checked studies trace under half to an unresolved V gene and leave the rest unexplained. This sample gives 120,000 to 150,000 clones in total; around 66% of them show up just once. The biggest ten clones account for approximately 6.5% of the sample. Sequencing was carried out using PBMCs. The source is a woman aged 55-69 years in good health and CMV-seronegative.

The sample holds a few counts of this clone. V and J are TRBV12-5 and TRBJ1-2; 8 positions match TRBD1. Germline-derived CDR1 and CDR2 are LGHNT and FRNRAP. The length of the CDR3 is 15 residues. The V and J ends lost 6 bases and 3 bases, in that order; junction bases with no gene match: 9. This chain's CDR3 is CASGPPGQADYGYTF. The CDR3, as DNA: TGTGCTAGTGGCCCTCCGGGACAGGCCGACTATGGCTACACCTTC.

This clone was counted a single time. This sequence joins TRBV19 and TRBJ2-2; 10 nucleotides align to TRBD1. The CDR3 length is 16 residues. V lost 3 bases, J lost 6 bases, and 7 bases stayed unmatched. Germline CDR1 is LNHDA and CDR2 is SQIVND (reference sequence). The CDR3 DNA reads as TGTGCCAGTAGTATCGTACGGGACAGGGGATCCGGGGAGCTGTTTTTT. This encodes CASSIVRDRGSGELFF.

The chain couples TRBV11-2 to TRBJ2-1; D is perhaps TRBD2 (5 bases). This CDR3 is built from 15 residues. Germline CDR1 and CDR2: SGHAT and FQNNGV. Trimming left V 3 bases short and J 7 bases short, with 16 bases between. CDR3 in DNA: TGTGCCAGCAGCTTTACAAGCGGATGGGGAAATGAGCAGTTCTTC. This translates into CASSFTSGWGNEQFF.

This clone has more than one count but fewer than ten. The chain couples TRBV5-4 to TRBJ2-2; D gene ambiguous. V was shortened by 1 base and J by 6 bases, with 7 bases between the two germline ends. The germline V gene encodes CDR1 SGHNT and CDR2 YYREEE (reference sequence). The CDR3 totals 13 residues. CDR3 loop: CASSLYGSGELFF. DNA of the CDR3: TGTGCCAGCAGCTTGTACGGGTCCGGGGAGCTGTTTTTT.